The present TCR beta chain was sequenced within a study of shared clonotypes between healthy human individuals. V gave up 4 bases and J gave up 6 bases, with 15 bases separating them. Germline V lookup: CDR1 WNHNN, CDR2 SYGVQD (reference sequence). This CDR3 has 14 amino acids. Per the original data handling: Sequence data from immunoSEQ were junction-only and lacked quality scores; consequently, filtering differed. Data came from immunoSEQ multiplex PCR; TCRdb stores just in-frame clones and leaves some out. The DNA was the basis for D and trimming; V, J and clone size are from that table. This repertoire shows roughly 1 million clones, more than 60% found once; its top ten account for about 1.5%. This clone has a handful of counts. Antigen: not known. Points from the study as a whole: Sharing across four donors was highest in naive CD4 (about 5%) and lowest in memory CD8 (0.4%). The study found lower generation probabilities in non-shared clonotypes than in those shared by all four donors. Limited genetic and exposure-history diversity came from having few donors.

This sequence originates from a man aged 18 to 35 in good health. Material: memory CD4+ T cells sorted from blood. Stated subset: CD45RA-negative fraction. The gene calls are TRBV10-1 and TRBJ1-1; D is undetermined. CDR3 nucleotides: TGCGCCAGCAGTGGGGGTGGCAGAATCCCTGAAGCTTTCTTT. Protein product: CASSGGGRIPEAFF.